The following is a T cell receptor (beta chain) sequence with its context. Its specificity is unknown. This record belongs to a study of cytomegalovirus exposure and HLA in healthy donors. Whole-study findings and limits: About 87% or about 30% of the time was how often most TCR beta V segments were productive, according to an earlier analysis. Highly shared sequence variants in one cluster were likely a sequencing artifact. Most subjects had HLA-A and HLA-B alleles reportedly predicted accurately by TCR beta sequences. Associated with cytomegalovirus, according to the listing, were 164 TCR beta chains.

13 Jbeta primers and 60 Vbeta primers were used for the PCR. The data were produced by immunoSEQ multiplex PCR, yet TCRdb's version contains in-frame clones alone and is incomplete. The table has fewer than 200,000 clones, approximately 81% seen once. The J segment lost 9 bases and the V segment lost 6 bases, leaving 5 bases of the junction unmatched. In germline, CDR1 is MDHEN, CDR2 SYDVKM. The CDR3 runs to 12 residues. The chain carries TRBV28 and TRBJ2-1; 7 bases line up with TRBD2. This clonotype originated in a male donor in good health and CMV-seronegative. The sample taken for sequencing was PBMCs. The DNA of the CDR3 is TGTGCCAGCAGCCGTGGGGGGGTTGAGCAGTTCTTC. It yields the protein CASSRGGVEQFF.